This paragraph reports one T cell receptor (beta chain). Its target is unknown. The CDR3 totals 14 residues. Looked up from germline, CDR1 is SGHVS and CDR2 is FNYEAQ. The V segment lost 5 bases and the J segment 2 bases; nucleotides outside the gene matches: 5. These data are taken from a study of cytomegalovirus exposure and HLA in healthy donors. With 60 Vbeta and 13 Jbeta primers, the PCR was carried out. The method was immunoSEQ multiplex PCR; TCRdb's version includes in-frame clones alone and lacks a portion of them. This sample has approximately 170,000 clones, with around 80% found just once. Findings and limits, study-wide: Several top significant clusters appeared, in a later analysis, to be linked to common viral pathogens. According to a later analysis, most TCR beta chains associated with CMV appeared HLA-restricted. Later work associated 16,951 TCR beta sequences with HLA alleles at 0.05 false discovery rate.

This TCR came from a middle-aged man in good health and CMV-seronegative. This chain links TRBV7-6 with TRBJ2-7, with 8 bases lining up with TRBD1. Sample: PBMCs. CDR3 protein: CASSGQGPTYEQYF. As DNA, the CDR3 is TGTGCCAGCAGCGGACAGGGTCCGACCTACGAGCAGTACTTC. Combining the CDR3 with reference TRBV7-6 and TRBJ2-7 gives the whole variable domain GAGVSQSPRYKVTKRGQDVALRCDPISGHVSLYWYRQALGQGPEFLTYFNYEAQQDKSGLPNDRFSAERPEGSISTLTIQRTEQRDSAMYRCASSGQGPTYEQYFGPGTRLTVT.